The sequence of this T cell receptor (beta chain) was determined in a study of blood T cell repertoires in COVID-19. Study at large: Material from acute and convalescent COVID-19 was sourced from the United States, Italy and Spain. T cells, B-cell-depleted T cells, or PBMCs provided the cDNA or gDNA that served as material.

The V and J ends lost 0 bases and 11 bases, in that order; junction bases with no gene match: 8. CDR1 SGHRS and CDR2 YFSETQ come from the germline V gene. The CDR3 is 14 residues long. As processed by the authors: Nucleated cell number was recorded as an estimate derived from reference gene primer amplification. Measured with immunoSEQ multiplex PCR; TCRdb has only the in-frame clones, and not every one. The V and J calls and clone size come from that table; D and trimming were worked out from the DNA. This table has 150,000 to 180,000 clones, around 74% appearing once. The source of this sequence is an elderly woman with acute or convalescent COVID-19. The sequenced sample consisted of peripheral blood. V gene TRBV5-1 combines with J gene TRBJ2-1, with TRBD2 matching over 7 bases. The CDR3 here is CASSLGLAPSQQFF. CDR3 sequence (DNA): TGCGCCAGCAGCTTGGGACTAGCCCCCTCCCAGCAGTTCTTC.